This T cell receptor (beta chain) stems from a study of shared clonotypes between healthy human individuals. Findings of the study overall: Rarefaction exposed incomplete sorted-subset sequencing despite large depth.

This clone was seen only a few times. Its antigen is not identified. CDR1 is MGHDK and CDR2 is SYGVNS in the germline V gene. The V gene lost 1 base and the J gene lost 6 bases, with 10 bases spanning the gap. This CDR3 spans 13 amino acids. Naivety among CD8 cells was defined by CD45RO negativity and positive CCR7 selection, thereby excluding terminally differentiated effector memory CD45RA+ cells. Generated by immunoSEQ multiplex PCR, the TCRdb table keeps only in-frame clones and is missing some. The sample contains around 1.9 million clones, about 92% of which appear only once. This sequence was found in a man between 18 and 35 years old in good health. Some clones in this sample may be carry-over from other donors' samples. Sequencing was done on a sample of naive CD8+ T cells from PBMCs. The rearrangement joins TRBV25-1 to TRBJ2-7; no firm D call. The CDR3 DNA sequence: TGTGCCAGCAGTGAATCTGATTTGGCCGAGCAGTACTTC. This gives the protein CASSESDLAEQYF.